This T cell receptor beta chain came from a study of T cell repertoires in cytomegalovirus infection. As for the study in general: CMV infection together with matching HLA type was indicated by public TCR beta signatures.

After removal of 2 bases from V and 2 bases from J, the junction contained 5 bases not matched to a gene. Germline CDR1 and CDR2: MDHEN and SYDVKM. The length of the CDR3 is 15 residues. Points from the study as a whole: The cumulative frequency of public TCR beta families distinguished individuals who carried CMV together with the relevant HLA. In two of eight donors, the top clonotype was HLA-C-restricted CMV-specific.

This clonotype was observed at least ten times. Its antigen is unidentified. TCRdb passed the reads through MiXCR, listing each CDR3 protein once. The profile shows about 180,000 distinct CDR3 sequences, approximately 15% of them singletons. The genes are TRBV28 and TRBJ1-1, with 7 bases aligning to TRBD1. The TCR sequence derives from a human donor in good health (CMV status not recorded). Some clones in this sample may be carry-over from other donors' samples. Sequences were obtained from PBMCs. CDR3 loop: CASSLGGTANTEAFF. In nucleotides, the CDR3 is TGTGCCAGCAGTTTAGGGGGGACAGCAAACACTGAAGCTTTCTTT.